The rows below give T cell receptor beta chains drawn from one sample of a study of neurological immune-mediated disorders. TCRdb itself ran the 5' RACE reads through MiXCR, one entry per CDR3 protein. This table has tens of thousands of distinct CDR3 sequences, under 2.5% appearing once. Sample: PBMCs. The receptors come from a man in his fifties or sixties with multiple sclerosis. Both conserved end residues are part of each CDR3. The D gene is left open where the match is weak. Size is stated for part of the rows, as once, few or many counts, or as a class when the clone is expanded.

d_gene,abundance,j_gene,v_gene,CDR3aa,CDR3nt
TRBD1,many,TRBJ1-5,TRBV6-2/TRBV6-3,CASRPPGGNQPQHF,TGTGCCAGCAGACCTCCAGGGGGGAATCAGCCCCAGCATTTT
NA,many,TRBJ2-3,TRBV6-5,CASSYALGRGTDTQYF,TGTGCCAGCAGTTACGCCCTAGGCCGAGGCACGGATACGCAGTATTTT
NA,many,TRBJ2-7,TRBV4-3,CASSQGEGWLRHEQYF,TGCGCCAGCAGCCAGGGGGAAGGGTGGTTGCGGCACGAGCAGTACTTC
TRBD1,many,TRBJ2-1,TRBV29-1,CSGTGDFNEQFF,TGCAGCGGGACAGGGGATTTCAATGAGCAGTTCTTC
TRBD1,many,TRBJ2-5,TRBV5-1,CASSLVTGGTQYF,TGCGCCAGCAGCTTGGTTACAGGGGGGACCCAGTACTTC
NA,many,TRBJ1-4,TRBV6-5,CASSYLPRGAGEKLFF,TGTGCCAGCAGTTACCTACCGCGGGGAGCCGGTGAAAAACTGTTTTTT
NA,few,TRBJ1-5,TRBV20-1,CSVEGDSNQPQHF,TGCAGTGTCGAGGGAGATAGCAATCAGCCCCAGCATTTT
TRBD1,many,TRBJ1-1,TRBV20-1,CSARKGQGSRPEAFF,TGCAGTGCTAGAAAGGGACAGGGGTCACGCCCTGAAGCTTTCTTT
NA,NA,TRBJ2-7,TRBV20-1,CSARGGPGSYEEYF,TGCAGCGCTAGAGGGGGACCTGGGTCCTACGAGGAGTACTTC
TRBD2,many,TRBJ2-3,TRBV20-1,CSAFDGGSADTQYF,TGCAGTGCCTTTGACGGGGGGTCGGCAGATACGCAGTATTTT